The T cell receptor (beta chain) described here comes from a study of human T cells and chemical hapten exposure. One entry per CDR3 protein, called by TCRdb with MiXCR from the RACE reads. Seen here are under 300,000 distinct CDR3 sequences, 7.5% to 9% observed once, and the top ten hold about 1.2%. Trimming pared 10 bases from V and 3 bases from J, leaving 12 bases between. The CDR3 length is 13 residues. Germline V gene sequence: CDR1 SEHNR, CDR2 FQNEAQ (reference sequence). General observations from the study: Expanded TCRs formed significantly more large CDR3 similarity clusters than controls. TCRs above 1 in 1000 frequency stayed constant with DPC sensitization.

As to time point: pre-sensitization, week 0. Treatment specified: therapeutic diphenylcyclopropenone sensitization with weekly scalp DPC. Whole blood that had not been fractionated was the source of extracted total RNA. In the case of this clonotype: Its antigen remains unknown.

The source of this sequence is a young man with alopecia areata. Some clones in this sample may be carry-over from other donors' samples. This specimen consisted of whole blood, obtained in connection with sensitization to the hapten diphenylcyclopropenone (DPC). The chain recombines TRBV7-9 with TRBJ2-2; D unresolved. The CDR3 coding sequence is TGTGCCAAACCGCAGGAAGACACCGGGGAGCTGTTTTTT. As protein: CAKPQEDTGELFF.